One sample yielded the 20 T cell receptor beta chains listed below, sequenced in a study of T cell changes during pregnancy in multiple sclerosis. The repertoire was sequenced with immunoSEQ multiplex PCR; TCRdb's copy has only in-frame clones and lacks some. The data contain under 80,000 clones, around nine tenths of them singletons. Sequenced here: peripheral blood, sampled after pregnancy. The receptors stem from a female donor in good health, enrolled as a control in a pregnancy study.

This clone has a single count. The chain recombines TRBV2 with TRBJ1-2; D remains ambiguous. The CDR3 length is 13 residues. Germline lookup yields CDR1 SNHLY and CDR2 FYNNEI. V gave up 3 bases and J gave up 0 bases, with 5 bases separating them. CDR3 residues: CASSELANYGYTF. Here the CDR3 DNA reads TGTGCCAGCAGTGAGTTAGCTAACTATGGCTACACCTTC. The full variable domain, rest sourced from reference TRBV2 and TRBJ1-2, is EPEVTQTPSHQVTQMGQEVILRCVPISNHLYFYWYRQILGQKVEFLVSFYNNEISEKSEIFDDQFSVERPDGSNFTLKIRSTKLEDSAMYFCASSELANYGYTFGSGTRLTVV.

This chain joins TRBV28 and TRBJ1-6; a possible D gene is TRBD1 (6 bases). This CDR3 is built from 14 residues. The germline gives CDR1 MDHEN, CDR2 SYDVKM. The V end was cut by 6 bases, the J end by 7 bases, with 13 bases between. The CDR3 spells CASSLTGSNSPLHF. DNA for the CDR3: TGTGCCAGCAGCCTTACAGGGTCCAATTCACCCCTCCACTTT.

The rearrangement links TRBV19 to TRBJ1-5; the D gene is possibly TRBD1 (5 bases). Germline CDR1 reads LNHDA; CDR2 reads SQIVND (reference sequence). The CDR3 has 13 residues. The V and J ends lost 7 bases and 4 bases respectively, with 11 bases between them. In nucleotides, the CDR3 is TGTGCCAGTACCCAGGGATGGAATCAGCCCCAGCATTTT. Amino acid sequence: CASTQGWNQPQHF.

V is TRBV14 and J is TRBJ1-1; D is possibly TRBD1 (5 bases). CDR1 is SGHDN, CDR2 FVKESK, per germline. The CDR3 sequence is 14 residues long. Trimming shortened V by 2 bases and J by 5 bases, and 12 bases separated the two germline ends. In nucleotides, the CDR3 is TGTGCCAGCAGCCAACTGCCAGGGATTACTGAAGCTTTCTTT. Translating gives CASSQLPGITEAFF.

The rearrangement links TRBV15 to TRBJ1-4, with 11 bases matching TRBD1. After removal of 4 bases from V and 7 bases from J, the junction contained 5 bases not matched to a gene. Germline assignment: CDR1 LNHNV and CDR2 YYDKDF (reference sequence). The CDR3 totals 15 residues. In nucleotides, the CDR3 is TGTGCCACCAGCACACGGACAGGGGGCATTGAAAAACTGTTTTTT. It specifies CATSTRTGGIEKLFF. The variable domain in full, with the rest retrieved from reference TRBV15 and TRBJ1-4, is DAMVIQNPRYQVTQFGKPVTLSCSQTLNHNVMYWYQQKSSQAPKLLFHYYDKDFNNEADTPDNFQSRRPNTSFCFLDIRSPGLGDTAMYLCATSTRTGGIEKLFFGSGTQLSVL.

V is TRBV29-1 and J is TRBJ2-3, with 8 bases that match TRBD1. This CDR3 contains 13 residues. After removal of 6 bases from V and 5 bases from J, the junction contained 7 bases not matched to a gene. Per the germline V gene, CDR1 is SQVTM and CDR2 is ANQGSEA. The chain's CDR3 is CSVPGTGGDTQYF. In DNA, the CDR3 is TGCAGCGTCCCTGGGACAGGCGGAGATACGCAGTATTTT.

This clone was observed a single time. The chain joins TRBV6-5 to TRBJ2-1; 10 nucleotides align to TRBD2. Germline V CDR1 and CDR2: MNHEY, SVGAGI. Trimming cost V 9 bases and J 8 bases; bases outside gene matches: 10. CDR3 length equals 14 residues. CDR3: CASQKPSGRDEQFF. The CDR3 coding sequence is TGTGCCAGTCAGAAGCCGAGCGGGAGGGATGAGCAGTTCTTC.

The chain carries TRBV6-6 and TRBJ2-5; the match to TRBD1 covers 7 bases. J was trimmed by 2 bases and V by 7 bases; bases with no gene match: 7. This CDR3 comprises 14 residues. Germline loops: CDR1 MNHNY, CDR2 SVGAGI (reference sequence). CDR3 DNA sequence: TGTGCCAGCATTCTACAGGGGAGTCAAGAGACCCAGTACTTC. This translates into CASILQGSQETQYF.

The chain has TRBV28 and TRBJ2-7; the D gene is possibly TRBD1 (5 bases). Germline CDR1 MDHEN, CDR2 SYDVKM. CDR3 size: 12 residues. The germline V and J ends were trimmed by 2 bases and 6 bases, with 8 bases remaining between them. The CDR3 region has the DNA TGTGCCAGCAGTTTAAAGGGGTTCGAGCAGTACTTC. This gives the protein CASSLKGFEQYF. Full variable domain (outside the CDR3, taken from reference TRBV28 and TRBJ2-7): DVKVTQSSRYLVKRTGEKVFLECVQDMDHENMFWYRQDPGLGLRLIYFSYDVKMKEKGDIPEGYSVSREKKERFSLILESASTNQTSMYLCASSLKGFEQYFGPGTRLTVT.

V is TRBV7-2 and J is TRBJ2-7; a possible D gene is TRBD1 (5 bases). Germline V gene lookup returns CDR1 SGHTA and CDR2 FQGNSA. CDR3 length: 14 amino acids. The V gene lost 5 bases and the J gene lost 4 bases, with 15 bases spanning the gap. In nucleotides, the CDR3 is TGTGCCAGCAGCCTACTCCAGGGTTCTTACGAGCAGTACTTC. It encodes CASSLLQGSYEQYF.

The rearrangement joins TRBV4-1 to TRBJ1-3; D is undetermined. The germline V gene encodes CDR1 MGHRA and CDR2 YSYEKL. CDR3 size: 13 residues. V lost 5 bases and J lost 4, with 9 bases in between. DNA of the CDR3: TGCGCCAGCAGCTTAGACTGGGGAAACACCATATATTTT. Encoded protein: CASSLDWGNTIYF.

The gene calls are TRBV5-1 and TRBJ1-1; maybe TRBD1 (6 bases). This CDR3 has 14 amino acids. CDR1 is SGHRS, CDR2 YFSETQ, per germline. Deletions cut 7 bases from V and 0 bases from J, with 13 bases between. CDR3 residues: CASAGGAVNTEAFF. Written as DNA, the CDR3 is TGCGCCAGCGCGGGGGGCGCGGTGAACACTGAAGCTTTCTTT.

V gene TRBV5-1 combines with J gene TRBJ1-2; TRBD1 matches 10 bases. After removal of 4 bases from V and 4 bases from J, the junction contained 10 bases not matched to a gene. The CDR3 length is 16 residues. Per germline, CDR1 SGHRS and CDR2 YFSETQ. The CDR3 spells CASSPRQGAQGYGYTF. CDR3 sequence (DNA): TGCGCCAGCAGCCCGAGACAGGGGGCCCAGGGCTATGGCTACACCTTC.

This rearrangement joins TRBV11-2 to TRBJ2-7; 7 bases line up with TRBD1. V lost 7 bases to trimming and J lost 7 bases; unmatched junction nucleotides: 22. The CDR3 sequence is 17 residues long. Germline V gene sequence: CDR1 SGHAT, CDR2 FQNNGV. The CDR3: CASTRRNRGYPYEEQYF. DNA for the CDR3: TGTGCCAGCACGCGAAGGAACAGGGGATATCCATACGAGGAGCAGTACTTC.

J is TRBJ1-1 and V is TRBV28; D call uncertain. Germline loops: CDR1 MDHEN, CDR2 SYDVKM. This CDR3 region has 15 residues. The V end lost 5 bases, the J end lost 6 bases, and 19 bases lay between the germline ends. The DNA for the CDR3 is TGTGCCAGCAGTCTCGGAGGGAGGGCGTGGGCTGAAGCTTTCTTT. Translating it yields CASSLGGRAWAEAFF.

The chain joins TRBV20-1 to TRBJ2-7, with unresolved D. The CDR3 consists of 11 residues. CDR1 and CDR2 (germline): DFQATT, SNEGSKA (reference sequence). V shed 2 bases and J shed 2 bases, with 4 bases lying between them. Written as DNA, the CDR3 is TGCAGTGCTAGACAGGCCTACGAGCAGTACTTC. Residues: CSARQAYEQYF.

DNA for the CDR3: TGCGCCAGCAGCTGGACAGGGGTTGGAACCTACGAGCAGTACTTC. It codes for CASSWTGVGTYEQYF. The chain recombines TRBV5-1 with TRBJ2-7; 9 positions match TRBD1. V shed 3 bases and J 2 bases; nucleotides not matched to a gene: 6. From germline, CDR1 is SGHRS and CDR2 YFSETQ. There are 15 residues in the CDR3.

This clone was found once. This chain connects TRBV19 to TRBJ1-2; 7 nucleotides line up with TRBD1. The CDR3 is 15 amino acids. With 3 bases clipped from V and 4 bases from J, the junction kept 8 bases outside the gene matches. The germline V gene encodes CDR1 LNHDA and CDR2 SQIVND (reference sequence). The CDR3 bases are TGTGCCAGTAGTATCGATCGACAGGGCTGCTATGGCTACACCTTC. Translating it yields CASSIDRQGCYGYTF.

This clone was seen a handful of times. J is TRBJ2-7 and V is TRBV7-9; a weak D match, TRBD2 (6 bases). The CDR3 runs to 16 residues. The V and J ends lost 5 bases and 4 bases respectively, with 21 bases between them. Germline lookup yields CDR1 SEHNR and CDR2 FQNEAQ (reference sequence). The CDR3 DNA reads TGTGCCAGCAGCCCCGGGGAGGCCGCCCTCGGATACGAGCAGTACTTC. Translating gives CASSPGEAALGYEQYF.

The chain is built from TRBV5-3 and TRBJ2-1; D may be TRBD2 (6 bases). TRBV5-3 falls under the ORF class, with uncertain function. This CDR3 has 17 amino acids. V was cut by 2 bases and J by 0 bases, with 15 bases left in between. The CDR3 coding sequence is TGTGCCAGAAGCTTTCCCCTTAGCGGCCGCTCCTACAATGAGCAGTTCTTC. Translating it yields CARSFPLSGRSYNEQFF.